The rows below give T cell receptor beta chains drawn from one sample of a study of T cell repertoires in cytomegalovirus infection. TCRdb processed the reads anew with MiXCR; each CDR3 protein has one entry. This sample carries about 190,000 distinct CDR3 sequences, about 28% of them seen once, and the ten largest clones take 30% to 35%. Sequencing was done on a sample of PBMCs. The receptors originated from a human donor in good health (CMV status not recorded). Some clones in this sample may be carry-over from other donors' samples. The CDR3 runs from the conserved cysteine through the conserved F or W. The D gene is left open where the match is weak. The listing skips clone size in some rows; elsewhere it reads once, few, many or a size class.

V gene: TRBV3-1; D gene: -; clone size: few; CDR3 length: 16; J gene: TRBJ2-3; CDR3 protein: CASSQEDSGTTDTQYF; CDR3 DNA: TGTGCCAGCAGCCAAGAAGACAGTGGTACCACAGATACGCAGTATTTT
V gene: TRBV6-6; D gene: -; clone size: few; CDR3 length: 14; J gene: TRBJ1-1; CDR3 protein: CASSHLNVNTEAFF; CDR3 DNA: TGTGCCAGCAGCCACCTGAACGTGAACACTGAAGCTTTCTTT
V gene: TRBV5-4; D gene: -; clone size: -; CDR3 length: 15; J gene: TRBJ2-5; CDR3 protein: CASSPTGQRGETQYF; CDR3 DNA: TGTGCCAGCAGCCCCACGGGTCAAAGGGGGGAGACCCAGTACTTC
V gene: TRBV7-3; D gene: -; clone size: -; CDR3 length: 15; J gene: TRBJ2-2; CDR3 protein: CASSLGVANTGELFF; CDR3 DNA: TGTGCCAGCAGCCTGGGGGTCGCGAACACCGGGGAGCTGTTTTTT
V gene: TRBV7-2; D gene: TRBD2; clone size: many; CDR3 length: 14; J gene: TRBJ2-7; CDR3 protein: CASSTSGGTYEQYF; CDR3 DNA: TGTGCCAGCTCCACTAGCGGGGGGACCTACGAGCAGTACTTC
V gene: TRBV12-3/TRBV12-4; D gene: -; clone size: -; CDR3 length: 12; J gene: TRBJ2-7; CDR3 protein: CASSPTWAAQYF; CDR3 DNA: TGTGCCAGCAGCCCTACCTGGGCTGCGCAGTACTTC
V gene: TRBV7-6; D gene: -; clone size: -; CDR3 length: 13; J gene: TRBJ1-6; CDR3 protein: CASSPRSNSPLHF; CDR3 DNA: TGTGCCAGCAGCCCGCGATCCAATTCACCCCTCCACTTT
V gene: TRBV20-1; D gene: TRBD2; clone size: once; CDR3 length: 16; J gene: TRBJ2-1; CDR3 protein: CSASLGGGGSYNEQFF; CDR3 DNA: TGCAGTGCTTCCCTTGGGGGCGGGGGGTCCTACAATGAGCAGTTCTTC
V gene: TRBV7-2; D gene: -; clone size: -; CDR3 length: 15; J gene: TRBJ1-2; CDR3 protein: CASSLVGTSAYGYTF; CDR3 DNA: TGTGCCAGCAGCTTAGTGGGTACCTCGGCCTATGGCTACACCTTC
V gene: TRBV7-3; D gene: -; clone size: few; CDR3 length: 16; J gene: TRBJ2-1; CDR3 protein: CASSLSLASSVNEQFF; CDR3 DNA: TGTGCCAGCAGCCTGTCTTTAGCGAGTTCAGTGAATGAGCAGTTCTTC
V gene: TRBV12-3/TRBV12-4; D gene: -; clone size: few; CDR3 length: 13; J gene: TRBJ1-2; CDR3 protein: CASSPQWVTGYTF; CDR3 DNA: TGTGCCAGCAGTCCCCAGTGGGTGACCGGCTACACCTTC
V gene: TRBV7-4; D gene: TRBD1; clone size: -; CDR3 length: 14; J gene: TRBJ1-2; CDR3 protein: CASSVQGVNYGYTF; CDR3 DNA: TGTGCCAGCAGCGTACAGGGGGTGAACTATGGCTACACCTTC
V gene: TRBV12-5; D gene: TRBD2; clone size: -; CDR3 length: 15; J gene: TRBJ2-1; CDR3 protein: CASGLAGGPVNEQFF; CDR3 DNA: TGTGCTAGTGGTCTAGCGGGGGGGCCGGTCAATGAGCAGTTCTTC
V gene: TRBV7-9; D gene: TRBD1; clone size: -; CDR3 length: 16; J gene: TRBJ2-5; CDR3 protein: CASSPGTGGTQETQYF; CDR3 DNA: TGTGCCAGCAGCCCAGGGACAGGGGGCACCCAAGAGACCCAGTACTTC
V gene: TRBV7-2; D gene: TRBD2; clone size: many; CDR3 length: 18; J gene: TRBJ2-2; CDR3 protein: CASSLVPSGGSNTGELFF; CDR3 DNA: TGTGCCAGCAGCTTAGTACCTAGCGGGGGGTCGAACACCGGGGAGCTGTTTTTT
V gene: TRBV7-9; D gene: -; clone size: few; CDR3 length: 13; J gene: TRBJ1-6; CDR3 protein: CASTKAANSPLHF; CDR3 DNA: TGTGCCAGCACAAAAGCGGCCAATTCACCCCTCCACTTT
V gene: TRBV4-1; D gene: -; clone size: few; CDR3 length: 18; J gene: TRBJ1-5; CDR3 protein: CASSQVGKRSGGNQPQHF; CDR3 DNA: TGCGCCAGCAGCCAAGTTGGCAAGCGCAGTGGCGGCAATCAGCCCCAGCATTTT
V gene: TRBV5-1; D gene: -; clone size: few; CDR3 length: 16; J gene: TRBJ1-4; CDR3 protein: CASSLAPGVPGEKLFF; CDR3 DNA: TGCGCCAGCAGCTTGGCCCCGGGCGTCCCTGGCGAAAAACTGTTTTTT
V gene: TRBV7-2; D gene: TRBD2; clone size: many; CDR3 length: 14; J gene: TRBJ2-1; CDR3 protein: CATWLAGSSGGQFF; CDR3 DNA: TGTGCCACTTGGCTAGCGGGGTCTTCTGGTGGGCAGTTCTTC
V gene: TRBV12-3/TRBV12-4; D gene: TRBD1; clone size: few; CDR3 length: 16; J gene: TRBJ2-3; CDR3 protein: CASSDRTGGRTDTQYF; CDR3 DNA: TGTGCCAGCAGTGACAGGACAGGGGGTCGTACAGATACGCAGTATTTT
V gene: TRBV6-2/TRBV6-3; D gene: -; clone size: -; CDR3 length: 16; J gene: TRBJ1-1; CDR3 protein: CASSYSSQKIGTEAFF; CDR3 DNA: TGTGCCAGCAGTTACTCATCCCAGAAGATAGGCACTGAAGCTTTCTTT
V gene: TRBV5-5; D gene: -; clone size: -; CDR3 length: 16; J gene: TRBJ1-2; CDR3 protein: CASSLVQGGANYGYTF; CDR3 DNA: TGTGCCAGCAGCTTGGTTCAGGGTGGGGCTAACTATGGCTACACCTTC
V gene: TRBV19; D gene: TRBD1; clone size: few; CDR3 length: 14; J gene: TRBJ1-1; CDR3 protein: CASSRGRGITEAFF; CDR3 DNA: TGTGCCAGTAGTAGAGGCAGGGGGATTACTGAAGCTTTCTTT
V gene: TRBV7-9; D gene: TRBD1; clone size: few; CDR3 length: 13; J gene: TRBJ1-1; CDR3 protein: CASSLTGQGVAFF; CDR3 DNA: TGTGCCAGCAGCTTAACGGGACAGGGTGTAGCTTTCTTT
V gene: TRBV7-3; D gene: TRBD2; clone size: few; CDR3 length: 15; J gene: TRBJ2-1; CDR3 protein: CASSSLSGVGNEQFF; CDR3 DNA: TGTGCCAGCAGCTCGTTGAGCGGGGTCGGCAATGAGCAGTTCTTC
V gene: TRBV7-8; D gene: -; clone size: many; CDR3 length: 18; J gene: TRBJ1-2; CDR3 protein: CASSLEANTGFEGYGYTF; CDR3 DNA: TGTGCCAGCAGCCTCGAGGCAAATACAGGGTTTGAAGGCTATGGCTACACCTTC
V gene: TRBV5-1; D gene: -; clone size: -; CDR3 length: 14; J gene: TRBJ1-1; CDR3 protein: CASSLEGAVTEAFF; CDR3 DNA: TGCGCCAGCAGCTTGGAAGGGGCTGTTACTGAAGCTTTCTTT
V gene: TRBV6-1; D gene: -; clone size: -; CDR3 length: 14; J gene: TRBJ1-6; CDR3 protein: CASSERIRDSPLHF; CDR3 DNA: TGTGCCAGCAGTGAGCGAATCCGTGATTCACCCCTCCACTTT
V gene: TRBV29-1; D gene: TRBD1; clone size: -; CDR3 length: 16; J gene: TRBJ2-7; CDR3 protein: CSVGPRTGMDRLEQYF; CDR3 DNA: TGCAGCGTTGGACCAAGGACAGGGATGGATCGATTGGAGCAGTACTTC
V gene: TRBV3-1; D gene: -; clone size: -; CDR3 length: 17; J gene: TRBJ1-1; CDR3 protein: CASSQDIYGGGYTEAFF; CDR3 DNA: TGTGCCAGCAGCCAAGATATTTATGGAGGTGGGTACACTGAAGCTTTCTTT
V gene: TRBV2; D gene: -; clone size: -; CDR3 length: 15; J gene: TRBJ2-1; CDR3 protein: CASSAKVVAYNEQFF; CDR3 DNA: TGTGCCAGCAGTGCGAAGGTAGTAGCATACAATGAGCAGTTCTTC
V gene: TRBV6-2/TRBV6-3; D gene: -; clone size: many; CDR3 length: 16; J gene: TRBJ1-5; CDR3 protein: CASTHRDTYSNQPQHF; CDR3 DNA: TGTGCCAGCACCCACCGAGACACATATAGCAATCAGCCCCAGCATTTT
V gene: TRBV11-2; D gene: -; clone size: -; CDR3 length: 14; J gene: TRBJ2-2; CDR3 protein: CASSVTENTGELFF; CDR3 DNA: TGTGCCAGCAGCGTAACAGAGAACACCGGGGAGCTGTTTTTT
V gene: TRBV5-8; D gene: TRBD1; clone size: few; CDR3 length: 18; J gene: TRBJ1-4; CDR3 protein: CASSPLDRGITTNEKLFF; CDR3 DNA: TGTGCCAGCAGTCCGCTGGACAGGGGAATCACGACTAATGAAAAACTGTTTTTT
V gene: TRBV6-2/TRBV6-3; D gene: TRBD1; clone size: -; CDR3 length: 16; J gene: TRBJ2-7; CDR3 protein: CASNPLPGQGGNEQYF; CDR3 DNA: TGTGCCAGCAACCCTCTTCCGGGACAGGGAGGAAACGAGCAGTACTTC
V gene: TRBV5-1; D gene: -; clone size: -; CDR3 length: 13; J gene: TRBJ1-1; CDR3 protein: CASSVDINTEAFF; CDR3 DNA: TGCGCCAGCAGCGTGGACATCAACACTGAAGCTTTCTTT
V gene: TRBV5-5; D gene: TRBD1; clone size: few; CDR3 length: 15; J gene: TRBJ2-7; CDR3 protein: CASTLRDRETYEQYF; CDR3 DNA: TGTGCCAGCACCCTCCGGGACAGGGAAACTTACGAGCAGTACTTC
V gene: TRBV4-1; D gene: TRBD1; clone size: few; CDR3 length: 15; J gene: TRBJ1-1; CDR3 protein: CASSPDRGGNTEAFF; CDR3 DNA: TGCGCCAGCAGTCCAGACAGGGGGGGAAACACTGAAGCTTTCTTT
V gene: TRBV14; D gene: TRBD2; clone size: -; CDR3 length: 16; J gene: TRBJ2-1; CDR3 protein: CASSPPGLAVSNEQFF; CDR3 DNA: TGTGCCAGCAGCCCTCCGGGACTAGCGGTCTCCAATGAGCAGTTCTTC
V gene: TRBV20-1; D gene: TRBD2; clone size: few; CDR3 length: 14; J gene: TRBJ2-4; CDR3 protein: CSARTGTSRHIQYF; CDR3 DNA: TGCAGTGCTAGGACCGGGACTAGCAGACACATTCAGTACTTC
V gene: TRBV20-1; D gene: -; clone size: few; CDR3 length: 15; J gene: TRBJ1-1; CDR3 protein: CSARVSRGANTEAFF; CDR3 DNA: TGCAGTGCTAGAGTCAGTAGGGGAGCGAACACTGAAGCTTTCTTT
V gene: TRBV4-1; D gene: -; clone size: -; CDR3 length: 14; J gene: TRBJ1-2; CDR3 protein: CASSQDGTGRGYTF; CDR3 DNA: TGCGCCAGCAGCCAAGATGGGACCGGCCGGGGCTACACCTTC